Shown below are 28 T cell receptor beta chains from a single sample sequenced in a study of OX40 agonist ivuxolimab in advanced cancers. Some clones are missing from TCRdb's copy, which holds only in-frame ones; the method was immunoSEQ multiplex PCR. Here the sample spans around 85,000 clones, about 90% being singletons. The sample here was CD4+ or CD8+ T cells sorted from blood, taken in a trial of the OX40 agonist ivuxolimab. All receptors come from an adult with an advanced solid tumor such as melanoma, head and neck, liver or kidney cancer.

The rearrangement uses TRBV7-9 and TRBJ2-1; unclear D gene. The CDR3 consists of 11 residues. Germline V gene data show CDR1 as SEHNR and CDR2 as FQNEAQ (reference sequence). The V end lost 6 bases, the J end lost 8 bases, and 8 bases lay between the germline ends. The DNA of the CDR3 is TGTGCCAGCAGAGAGATGGATGAGCAGTTCTTC. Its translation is CASREMDEQFF.

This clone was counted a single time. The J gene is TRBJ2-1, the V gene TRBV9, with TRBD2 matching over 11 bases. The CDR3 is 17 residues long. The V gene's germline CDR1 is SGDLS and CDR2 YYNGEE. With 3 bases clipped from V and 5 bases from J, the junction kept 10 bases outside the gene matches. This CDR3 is CASSAQKTSGSDNEQFF. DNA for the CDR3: TGTGCCAGCAGCGCCCAAAAAACTAGCGGGAGTGACAATGAGCAGTTCTTC.

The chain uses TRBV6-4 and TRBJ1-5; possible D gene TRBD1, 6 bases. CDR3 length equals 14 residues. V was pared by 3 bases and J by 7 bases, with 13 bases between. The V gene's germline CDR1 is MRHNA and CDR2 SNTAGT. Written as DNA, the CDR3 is TGTGCCAGCAGTGAATCGGCAGGGGCCCAGCCCCAGCATTTT. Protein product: CASSESAGAQPQHF.

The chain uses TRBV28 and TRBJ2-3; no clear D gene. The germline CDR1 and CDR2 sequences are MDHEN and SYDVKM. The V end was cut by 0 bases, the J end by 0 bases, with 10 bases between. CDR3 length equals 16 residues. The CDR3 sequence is CASSLWTQPSTDTQYF. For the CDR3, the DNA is TGTGCCAGCAGTTTATGGACACAGCCTAGCACAGATACGCAGTATTTT.

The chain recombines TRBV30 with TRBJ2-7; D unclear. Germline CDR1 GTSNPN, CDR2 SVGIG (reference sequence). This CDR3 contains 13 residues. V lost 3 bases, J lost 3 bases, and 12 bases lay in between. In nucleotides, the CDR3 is TGTGCCTGGAGCCCCGGGTCTGGCTACGAGCAGTACTTC. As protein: CAWSPGSGYEQYF.

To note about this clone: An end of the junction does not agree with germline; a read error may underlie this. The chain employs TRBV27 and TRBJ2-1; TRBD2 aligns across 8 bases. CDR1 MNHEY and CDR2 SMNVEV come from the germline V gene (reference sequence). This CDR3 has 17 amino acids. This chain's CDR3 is CASSLTGLVSSYNKQFF. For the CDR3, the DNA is TGTGCCAGCAGTCTAACGGGACTAGTTAGCTCCTACAATAAGCAGTTCTTC.

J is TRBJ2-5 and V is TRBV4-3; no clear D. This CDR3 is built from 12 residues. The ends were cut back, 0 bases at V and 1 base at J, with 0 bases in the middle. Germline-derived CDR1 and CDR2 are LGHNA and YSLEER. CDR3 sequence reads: CASSQDQETQYF. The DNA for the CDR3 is TGCGCCAGCAGCCAAGACCAAGAGACCCAGTACTTC.

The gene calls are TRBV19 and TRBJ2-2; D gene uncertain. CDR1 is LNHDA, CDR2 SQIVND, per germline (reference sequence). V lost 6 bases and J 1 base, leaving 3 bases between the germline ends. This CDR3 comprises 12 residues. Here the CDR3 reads CASRRNTGELFF. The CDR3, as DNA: TGTGCCAGTAGACGGAACACCGGGGAGCTGTTTTTT.

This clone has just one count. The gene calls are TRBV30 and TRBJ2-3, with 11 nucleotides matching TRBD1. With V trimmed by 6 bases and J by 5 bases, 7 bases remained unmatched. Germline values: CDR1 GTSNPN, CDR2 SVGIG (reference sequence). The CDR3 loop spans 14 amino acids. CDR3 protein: CACPRDRGGDTQYF. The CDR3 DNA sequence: TGTGCCTGCCCCCGGGACAGGGGGGGAGATACGCAGTATTTT.

CDR3 loop: CASSGTSGLYNEQFF. For the CDR3, the DNA is TGTGCCAGCAGTGGGACTAGCGGGCTTTACAATGAGCAGTTCTTC. The J gene is TRBJ2-1, the V gene TRBV2; TRBD2 agrees at 11 bases. V shed 4 bases and J 4 bases; nucleotides not matched to a gene: 3. Germline V gene lookup returns CDR1 SNHLY and CDR2 FYNNEI. The CDR3 length is 15 residues.

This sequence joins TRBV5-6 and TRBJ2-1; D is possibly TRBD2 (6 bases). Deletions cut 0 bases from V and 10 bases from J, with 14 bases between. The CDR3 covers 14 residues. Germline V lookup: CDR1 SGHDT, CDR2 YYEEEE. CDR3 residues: CASSLASGSGEQFF. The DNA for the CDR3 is TGTGCCAGCAGCTTGGCGTCCGGGAGTGGCGAGCAGTTCTTC.

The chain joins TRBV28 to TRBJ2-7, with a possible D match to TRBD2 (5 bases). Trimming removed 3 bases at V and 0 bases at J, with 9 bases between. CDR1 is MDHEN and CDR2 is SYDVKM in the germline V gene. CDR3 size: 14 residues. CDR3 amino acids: CASSLRVFSYEQYF. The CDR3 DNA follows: TGTGCCAGCAGTTTGAGGGTCTTCTCCTACGAGCAGTACTTC.

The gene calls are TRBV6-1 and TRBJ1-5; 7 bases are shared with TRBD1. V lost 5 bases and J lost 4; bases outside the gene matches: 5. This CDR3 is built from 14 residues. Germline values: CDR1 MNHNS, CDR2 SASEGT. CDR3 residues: CASSKRGRNQPQHF. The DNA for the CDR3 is TGTGCCAGCAGTAAGAGGGGGCGGAATCAGCCCCAGCATTTT.

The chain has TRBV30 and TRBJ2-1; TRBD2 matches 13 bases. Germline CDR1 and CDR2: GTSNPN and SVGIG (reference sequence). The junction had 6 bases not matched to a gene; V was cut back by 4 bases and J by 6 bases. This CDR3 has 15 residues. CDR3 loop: CAWNGLAGVVNEQFF. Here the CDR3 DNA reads TGTGCCTGGAATGGACTAGCGGGAGTGGTCAATGAGCAGTTCTTC.

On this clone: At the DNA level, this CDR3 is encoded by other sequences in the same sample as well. The CDR3 loop reads CAWSVQDNQPQHF. In DNA, the CDR3 is TGTGCCTGGAGTGTACAGGACAATCAGCCCCAGCATTTT. The chain combines TRBV30 with TRBJ1-5, with D possibly being TRBD1 (5 bases). The CDR3 is made up of 13 amino acids. Germline V CDR1 and CDR2: GTSNPN, SVGIG (reference sequence). V gave up 0 bases and J gave up 3 bases, with 6 bases separating them.

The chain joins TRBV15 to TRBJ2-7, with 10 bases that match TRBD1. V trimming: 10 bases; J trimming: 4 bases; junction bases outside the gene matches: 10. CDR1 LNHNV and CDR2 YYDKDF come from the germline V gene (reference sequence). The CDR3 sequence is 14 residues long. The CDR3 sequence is CAISAGTGAYEQYF. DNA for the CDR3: TGTGCCATAAGTGCCGGGACAGGGGCTTACGAGCAGTACTTC.

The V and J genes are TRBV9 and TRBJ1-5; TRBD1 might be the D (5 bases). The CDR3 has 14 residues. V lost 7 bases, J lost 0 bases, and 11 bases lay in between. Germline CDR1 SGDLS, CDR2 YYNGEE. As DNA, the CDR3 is TGTGCCAGCGGGGGAGCAGGTAGCAATCAGCCCCAGCATTTT. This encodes CASGGAGSNQPQHF.

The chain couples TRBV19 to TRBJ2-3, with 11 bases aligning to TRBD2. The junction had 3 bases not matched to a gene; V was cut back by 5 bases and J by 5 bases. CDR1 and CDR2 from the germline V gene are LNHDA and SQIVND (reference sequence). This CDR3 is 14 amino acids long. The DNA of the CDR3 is TGTGCCAGTAGTCTACTAGCGGGAGTAGATACGCAGTATTTT. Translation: CASSLLAGVDTQYF.

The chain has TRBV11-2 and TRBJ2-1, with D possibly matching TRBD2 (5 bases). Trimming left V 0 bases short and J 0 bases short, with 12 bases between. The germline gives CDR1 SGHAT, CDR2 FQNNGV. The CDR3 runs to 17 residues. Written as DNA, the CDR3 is TGTGCCAGCAGCTTAGAGGGAGCCCAGAGCTCCTACAATGAGCAGTTCTTC. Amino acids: CASSLEGAQSSYNEQFF.

The CDR3 spells CASSVGGRVIPEAFF. CDR3 bases: TGTGCCAGCAGCGTTGGGGGGCGCGTAATCCCTGAAGCTTTCTTT. The V and J genes are TRBV7-2 and TRBJ1-1, with a possible D match to TRBD1 (6 bases). Germline V gene lookup returns CDR1 SGHTA and CDR2 FQGNSA. The V and J ends lost 5 bases and 6 bases respectively, with 19 bases between them. The CDR3 contains 15 residues.

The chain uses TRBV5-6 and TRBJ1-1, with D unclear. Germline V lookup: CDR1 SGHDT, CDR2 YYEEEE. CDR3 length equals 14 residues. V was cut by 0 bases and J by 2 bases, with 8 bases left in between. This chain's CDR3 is CASSLAQLNTEAFF. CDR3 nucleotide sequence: TGTGCCAGCAGCTTGGCACAGCTAAACACTGAAGCTTTCTTT.

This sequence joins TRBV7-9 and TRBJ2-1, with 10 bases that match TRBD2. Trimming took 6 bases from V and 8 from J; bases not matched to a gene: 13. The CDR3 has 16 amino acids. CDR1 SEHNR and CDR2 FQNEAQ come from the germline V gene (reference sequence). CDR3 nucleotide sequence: TGTGCCAGCAGGGGATCTCTAGCGGGAGCTGGCGATGAGCAGTTCTTC. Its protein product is CASRGSLAGAGDEQFF. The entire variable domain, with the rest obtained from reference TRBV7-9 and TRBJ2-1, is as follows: DTGVSQNPRHKITKRGQNVTFRCDPISEHNRLYWYRQTLGQGPEFLTYFQNEAQLEKSRLLSDRFSAERPKGSFSTLEIQRTEQGDSAMYLCASRGSLAGAGDEQFFGPGTRLTVL.

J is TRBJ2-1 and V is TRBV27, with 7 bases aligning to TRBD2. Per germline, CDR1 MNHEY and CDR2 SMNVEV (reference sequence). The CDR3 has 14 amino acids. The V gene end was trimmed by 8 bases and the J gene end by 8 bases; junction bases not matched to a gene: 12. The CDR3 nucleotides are TGTGCCAGCGGGGCAGCGGGAACACACGATGAGCAGTTCTTC. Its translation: CASGAAGTHDEQFF.

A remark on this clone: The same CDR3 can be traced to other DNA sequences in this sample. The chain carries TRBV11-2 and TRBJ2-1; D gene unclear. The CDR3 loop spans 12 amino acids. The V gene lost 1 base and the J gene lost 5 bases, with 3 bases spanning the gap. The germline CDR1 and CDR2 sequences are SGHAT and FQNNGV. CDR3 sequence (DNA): TGTGCCAGCAGCTTAGTCCACAATGAGCAGTTCTTC. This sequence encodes CASSLVHNEQFF.

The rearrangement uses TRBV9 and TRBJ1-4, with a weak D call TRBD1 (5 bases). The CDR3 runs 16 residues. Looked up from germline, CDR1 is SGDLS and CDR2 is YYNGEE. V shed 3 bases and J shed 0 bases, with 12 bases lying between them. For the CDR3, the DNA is TGTGCCAGCAGCGCCGATGGGGCAGCAACTAATGAAAAACTGTTTTTT. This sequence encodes CASSADGAATNEKLFF.

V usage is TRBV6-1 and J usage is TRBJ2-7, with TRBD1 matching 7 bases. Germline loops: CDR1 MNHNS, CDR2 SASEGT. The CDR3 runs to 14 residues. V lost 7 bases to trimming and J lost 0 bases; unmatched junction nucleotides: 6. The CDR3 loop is CASTHRGFSYEQYF. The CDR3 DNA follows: TGTGCCAGCACCCACAGGGGTTTCTCCTACGAGCAGTACTTC.

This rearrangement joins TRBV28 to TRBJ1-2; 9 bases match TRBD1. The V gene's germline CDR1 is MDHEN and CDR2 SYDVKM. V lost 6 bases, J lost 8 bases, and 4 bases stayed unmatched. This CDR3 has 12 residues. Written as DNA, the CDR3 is TGTGCCAGCAGCCGAGACAGGGGGGGCTACACCTTC. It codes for CASSRDRGGYTF.

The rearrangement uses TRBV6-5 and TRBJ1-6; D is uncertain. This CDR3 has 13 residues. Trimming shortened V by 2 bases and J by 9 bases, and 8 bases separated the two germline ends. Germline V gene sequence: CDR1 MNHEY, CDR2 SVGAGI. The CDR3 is CASSYGRGSPLHF. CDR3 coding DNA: TGTGCCAGCAGTTACGGGAGAGGTTCACCCCTCCACTTT.